The T cell receptor beta chain described here comes from a study of OX40 agonist ivuxolimab in advanced cancers. Study in general: An agonistic anti-OX40 (CD134) antibody, ivuxolimab, was used to treat the patients.

Regarding this clone: This sample also contains other DNA sequences that code for the same CDR3.

Per the germline V gene, CDR1 is SGDLS and CDR2 is YYNGEE. V lost 0 bases and J lost 0, with 9 bases in between. The CDR3 loop spans 16 amino acids. Data came from immunoSEQ multiplex PCR; TCRdb stores just in-frame clones and leaves some out. The profile covers more than 70,000 clones, with about 90% appearing a single time and 8% to 10% taken by the ten largest. The chain uses TRBV9 and TRBJ2-2; a weak D match, TRBD2 (6 bases). Material: CD4+ or CD8+ T cells sorted from blood, obtained in a trial of the OX40 agonist ivuxolimab. This clonotype was obtained from an adult with an advanced solid tumor such as melanoma, head and neck, liver or kidney cancer. The CDR3 DNA sequence: TGTGCCAGCAGCGTAGATTCGGGGGCGAACACCGGGGAGCTGTTTTTT. Protein sequence: CASSVDSGANTGELFF.